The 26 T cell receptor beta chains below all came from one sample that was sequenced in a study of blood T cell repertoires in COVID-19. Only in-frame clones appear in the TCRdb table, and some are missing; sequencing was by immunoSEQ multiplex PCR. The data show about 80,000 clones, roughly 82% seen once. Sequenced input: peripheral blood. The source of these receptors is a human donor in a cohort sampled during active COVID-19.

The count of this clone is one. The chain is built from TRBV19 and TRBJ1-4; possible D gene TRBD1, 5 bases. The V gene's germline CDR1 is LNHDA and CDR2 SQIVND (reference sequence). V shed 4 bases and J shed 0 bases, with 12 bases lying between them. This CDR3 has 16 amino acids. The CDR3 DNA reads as TGTGCCAGTAGTACGGGACTGCGCTCAACTAATGAAAAACTGTTTTTT. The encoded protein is CASSTGLRSTNEKLFF. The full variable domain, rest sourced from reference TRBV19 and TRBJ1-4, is DGGITQSPKYLFRKEGQNVTLSCEQNLNHDAMYWYRQDPGQGLRLIYYSQIVNDFQKGDIAEGYSVSREKKESFPLTVTSAQKNPTAFYLCASSTGLRSTNEKLFFGSGTQLSVL.

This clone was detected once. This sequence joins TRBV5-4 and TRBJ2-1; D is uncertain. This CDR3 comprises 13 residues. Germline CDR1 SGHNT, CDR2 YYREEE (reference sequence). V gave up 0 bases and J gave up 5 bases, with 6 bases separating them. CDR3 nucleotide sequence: TGTGCCAGCAGCTTGGGGGCCAACAATGAGCAGTTCTTC. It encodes CASSLGANNEQFF.

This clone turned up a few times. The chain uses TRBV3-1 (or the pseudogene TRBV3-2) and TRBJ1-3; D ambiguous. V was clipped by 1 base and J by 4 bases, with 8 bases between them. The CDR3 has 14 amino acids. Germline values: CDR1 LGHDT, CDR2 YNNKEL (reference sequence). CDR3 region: CASSQGGRGNTIYF. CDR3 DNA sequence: TGTGCCAGCAGCCAAGGTGGCAGAGGAAACACCATATATTTT.

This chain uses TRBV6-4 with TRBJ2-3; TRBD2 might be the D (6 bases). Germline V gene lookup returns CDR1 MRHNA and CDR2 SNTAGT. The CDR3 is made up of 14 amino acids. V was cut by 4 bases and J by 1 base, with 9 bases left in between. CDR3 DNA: TGTGCCAGCAGTGTGGAGGGGCGCACAGATACGCAGTATTTT. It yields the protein CASSVEGRTDTQYF.

CDR3 amino acids: CASSPGTSRELFF. The CDR3, as DNA: TGCGCCAGCAGCCCCGGGACTTCCAGGGAGCTGTTTTTT. The V call is TRBV5-1, the J call TRBJ2-2, with D possibly TRBD2 on 6 matching bases. The CDR3 is 13 residues long. Trimming took 4 bases from V and 9 from J, leaving 13 bases between them. The V gene's germline CDR1 is SGHRS and CDR2 YFSETQ.

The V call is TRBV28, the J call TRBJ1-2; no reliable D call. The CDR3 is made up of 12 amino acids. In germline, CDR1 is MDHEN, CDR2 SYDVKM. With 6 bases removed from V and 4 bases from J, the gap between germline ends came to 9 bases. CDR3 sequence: CASSREPYGYTF. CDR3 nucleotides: TGTGCCAGCAGCCGAGAGCCCTATGGCTACACCTTC.

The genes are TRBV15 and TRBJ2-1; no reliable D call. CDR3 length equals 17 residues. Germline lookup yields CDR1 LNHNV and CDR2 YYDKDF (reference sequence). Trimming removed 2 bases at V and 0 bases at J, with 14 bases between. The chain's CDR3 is CATSRSFRSSSYNEQFF. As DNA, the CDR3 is TGTGCCACCAGCAGATCATTCCGTTCGAGCTCCTACAATGAGCAGTTCTTC.

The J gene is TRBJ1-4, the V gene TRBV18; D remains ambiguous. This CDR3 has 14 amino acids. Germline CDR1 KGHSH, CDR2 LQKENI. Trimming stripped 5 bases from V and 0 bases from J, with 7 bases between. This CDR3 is CASSGLTTNEKLFF. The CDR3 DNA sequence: TGTGCCAGCTCAGGACTGACAACTAATGAAAAACTGTTTTTT.

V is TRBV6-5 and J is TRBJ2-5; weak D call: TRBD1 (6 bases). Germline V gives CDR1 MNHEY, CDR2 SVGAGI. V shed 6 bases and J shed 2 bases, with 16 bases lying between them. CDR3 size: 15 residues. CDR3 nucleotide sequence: TGTGCCAGCAGCTCACTACAGGGTGGGCAAGAGACCCAGTACTTC. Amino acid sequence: CASSSLQGGQETQYF.

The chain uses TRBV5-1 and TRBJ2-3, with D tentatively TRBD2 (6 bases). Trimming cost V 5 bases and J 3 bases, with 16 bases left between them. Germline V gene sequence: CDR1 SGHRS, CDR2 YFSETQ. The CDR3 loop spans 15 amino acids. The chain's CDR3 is CASSSGQGGTDTQYF. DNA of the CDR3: TGCGCCAGCAGTTCCGGACAAGGAGGGACAGATACGCAGTATTTT.

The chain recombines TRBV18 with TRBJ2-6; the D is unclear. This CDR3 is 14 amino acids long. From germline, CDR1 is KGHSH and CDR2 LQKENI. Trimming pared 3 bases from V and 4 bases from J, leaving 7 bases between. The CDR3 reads CASSPSYGANVLTF. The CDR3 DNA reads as TGTGCCAGCTCACCTAGCTACGGGGCCAACGTCCTGACTTTC. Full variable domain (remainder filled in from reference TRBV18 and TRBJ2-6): NAGVMQNPRHLVRRRGQEARLRCSPMKGHSHVYWYRQLPEEGLKFMVYLQKENIIDESGMPKERFSAEFPKEGPSILRIQQVVRGDSAAYFCASSPSYGANVLTFGAGSRLTVL.

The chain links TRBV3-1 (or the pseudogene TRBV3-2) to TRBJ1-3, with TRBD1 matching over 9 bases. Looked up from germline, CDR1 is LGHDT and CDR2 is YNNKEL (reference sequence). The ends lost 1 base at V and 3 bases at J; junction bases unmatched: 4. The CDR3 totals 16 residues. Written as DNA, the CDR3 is TGTGCCAGCAGCCAAGGGACAGGGGTTAATGGAAACACCATATATTTT. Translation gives CASSQGTGVNGNTIYF.

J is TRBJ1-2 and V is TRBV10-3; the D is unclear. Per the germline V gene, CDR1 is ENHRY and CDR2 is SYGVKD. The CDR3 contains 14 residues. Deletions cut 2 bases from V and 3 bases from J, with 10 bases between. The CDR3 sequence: CAISEGIDYYGYTF. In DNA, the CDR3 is TGTGCCATCAGTGAGGGAATTGACTACTATGGCTACACCTTC.

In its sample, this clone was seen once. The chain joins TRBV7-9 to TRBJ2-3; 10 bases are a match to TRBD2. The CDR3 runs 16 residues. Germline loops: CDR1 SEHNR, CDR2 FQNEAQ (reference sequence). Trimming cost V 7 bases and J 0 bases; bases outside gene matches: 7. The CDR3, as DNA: TGTGCCAGCACGACCCGAGCGGGGGGGAGCACAGATACGCAGTATTTT. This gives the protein CASTTRAGGSTDTQYF.

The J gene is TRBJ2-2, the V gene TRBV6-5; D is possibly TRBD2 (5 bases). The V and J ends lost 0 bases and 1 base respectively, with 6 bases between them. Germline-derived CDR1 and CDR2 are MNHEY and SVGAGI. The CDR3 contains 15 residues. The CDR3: CASSYSSGNTGELFF. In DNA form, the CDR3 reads TGTGCCAGCAGTTACTCCAGCGGGAACACCGGGGAGCTGTTTTTT.

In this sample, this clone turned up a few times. In nucleotides, the CDR3 is TGTGCCAGCAGCGCAGGACAGGGAGGGGATTGGACCTACGAGCAGTACTTC. Its translation is CASSAGQGGDWTYEQYF. The chain carries TRBV7-9 and TRBJ2-7; TRBD1 might be the D (8 bases). Trimming stripped 5 bases from V and 2 bases from J, with 22 bases between. Germline V lookup: CDR1 SEHNR, CDR2 FQNEAQ (reference sequence). This CDR3 contains 17 residues.

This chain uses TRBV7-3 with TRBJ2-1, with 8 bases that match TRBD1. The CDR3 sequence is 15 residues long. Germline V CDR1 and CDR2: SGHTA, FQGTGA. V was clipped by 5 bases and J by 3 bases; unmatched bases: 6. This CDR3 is CASSPGQAGYNEQFF. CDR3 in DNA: TGTGCCAGCAGCCCGGGACAGGCCGGCTACAATGAGCAGTTCTTC.

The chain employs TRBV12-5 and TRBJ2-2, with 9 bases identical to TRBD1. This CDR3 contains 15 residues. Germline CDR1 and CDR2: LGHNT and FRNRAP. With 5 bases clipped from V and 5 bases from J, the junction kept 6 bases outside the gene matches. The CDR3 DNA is TGTGCTAGTGGTCCGGGGACAGGGTGGACCGGGGAGCTGTTTTTT. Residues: CASGPGTGWTGELFF.

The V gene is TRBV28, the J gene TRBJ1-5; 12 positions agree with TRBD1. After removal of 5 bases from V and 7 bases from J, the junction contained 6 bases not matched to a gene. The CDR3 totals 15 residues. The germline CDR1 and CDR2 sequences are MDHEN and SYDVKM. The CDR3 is CASSKGQGAGQPQHF. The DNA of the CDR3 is TGTGCCAGCAGTAAGGGACAGGGGGCGGGCCAGCCCCAGCATTTT.

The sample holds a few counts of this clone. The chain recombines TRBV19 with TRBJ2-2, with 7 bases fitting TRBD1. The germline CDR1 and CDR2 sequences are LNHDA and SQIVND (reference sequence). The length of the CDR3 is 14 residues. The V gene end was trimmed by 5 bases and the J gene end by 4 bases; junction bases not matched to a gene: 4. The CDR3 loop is CASSGGQFTGELFF. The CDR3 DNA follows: TGTGCCAGTAGTGGGGGACAGTTCACCGGGGAGCTGTTTTTT.

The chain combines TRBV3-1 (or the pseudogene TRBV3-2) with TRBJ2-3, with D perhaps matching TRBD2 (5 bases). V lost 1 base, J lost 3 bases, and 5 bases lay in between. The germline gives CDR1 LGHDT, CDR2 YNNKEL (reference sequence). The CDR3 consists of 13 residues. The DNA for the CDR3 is TGTGCCAGCAGCCAAGGAGGGACAGATACGCAGTATTTT. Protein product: CASSQGGTDTQYF.

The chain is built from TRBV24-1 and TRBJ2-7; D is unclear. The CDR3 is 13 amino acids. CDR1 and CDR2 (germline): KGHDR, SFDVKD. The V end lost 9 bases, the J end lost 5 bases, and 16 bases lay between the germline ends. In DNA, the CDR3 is TGTGCCACCGGCCCCCAGGTGGGCAACGAGCAGTACTTC. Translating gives CATGPQVGNEQYF.

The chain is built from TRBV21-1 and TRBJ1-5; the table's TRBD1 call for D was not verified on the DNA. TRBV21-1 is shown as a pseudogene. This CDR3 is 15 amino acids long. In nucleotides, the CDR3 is TGTGCCAGCAGCAGGACAGGGTATAGCAATCAGCCCCAGCATTTT. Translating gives CASSRTGYSNQPQHF.

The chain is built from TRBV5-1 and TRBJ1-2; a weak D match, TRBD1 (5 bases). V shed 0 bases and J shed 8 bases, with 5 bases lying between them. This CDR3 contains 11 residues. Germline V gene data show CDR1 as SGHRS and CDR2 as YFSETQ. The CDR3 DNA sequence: TGCGCCAGCAGCTTGGGACAGGGCTACACCTTC. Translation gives CASSLGQGYTF.

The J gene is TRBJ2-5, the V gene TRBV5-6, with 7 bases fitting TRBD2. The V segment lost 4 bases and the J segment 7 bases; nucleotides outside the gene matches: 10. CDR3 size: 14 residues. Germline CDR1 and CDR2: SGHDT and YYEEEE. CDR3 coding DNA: TGTGCCAGCAGCCGGGGGGACGCTGGCGGGACCCAGTACTTC. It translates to CASSRGDAGGTQYF.

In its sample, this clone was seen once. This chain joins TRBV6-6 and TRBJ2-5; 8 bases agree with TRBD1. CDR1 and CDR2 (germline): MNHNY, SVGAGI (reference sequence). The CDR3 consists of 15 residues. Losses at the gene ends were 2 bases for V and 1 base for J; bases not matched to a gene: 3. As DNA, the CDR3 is TGTGCCAGCAGTTACGGGACAGGACCCCAAGAGACCCAGTACTTC. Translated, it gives CASSYGTGPQETQYF.